This entry concerns a single T cell receptor (beta chain). This sample also contains other DNA sequences that code for the same CDR3. Germline CDR1 LNHDA, CDR2 SQIVND (reference sequence). This CDR3 region has 16 residues. Deletions cut 5 bases from V and 0 bases from J, with 11 bases between. As handled by the study authors: Scientists estimated how many nucleated cells there were by amplifying reference gene primers. Profiled with immunoSEQ multiplex PCR; TCRdb holds only in-frame clones, not every one. That table supplies the V and J calls and clone size; D and trimming were determined from the DNA. The sample lists 150,000 to 170,000 clones; about 86% were seen once. The data belong to a study of blood T cell repertoires in COVID-19.

The chain carries TRBV19 and TRBJ1-6, with no clear D. The TCR sequence derives from a man in his fifties or sixties who had recovered from COVID-19. The source material was PBMCs or T cells enriched from blood (not recorded which). The CDR3, as DNA: TGTGCCAGTAGTGAGACGGGGAGCTCCTATAATTCACCCCTCCACTTT. It is translated as CASSETGSSYNSPLHF.